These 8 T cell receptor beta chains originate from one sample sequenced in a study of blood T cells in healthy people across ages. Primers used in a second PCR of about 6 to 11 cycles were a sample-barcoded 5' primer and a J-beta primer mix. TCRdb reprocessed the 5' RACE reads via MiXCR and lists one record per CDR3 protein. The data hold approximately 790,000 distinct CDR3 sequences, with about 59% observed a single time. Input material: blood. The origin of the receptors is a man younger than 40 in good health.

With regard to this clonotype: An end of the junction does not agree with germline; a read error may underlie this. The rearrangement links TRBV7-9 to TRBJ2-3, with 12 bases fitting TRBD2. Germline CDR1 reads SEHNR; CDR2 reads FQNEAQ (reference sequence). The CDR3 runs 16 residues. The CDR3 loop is CASSLTSGGSTDTQYF. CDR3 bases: TGCGCCAGCAGCTTGACTAGCGGGGGTAGCACAGATACGCAGTATTTT.

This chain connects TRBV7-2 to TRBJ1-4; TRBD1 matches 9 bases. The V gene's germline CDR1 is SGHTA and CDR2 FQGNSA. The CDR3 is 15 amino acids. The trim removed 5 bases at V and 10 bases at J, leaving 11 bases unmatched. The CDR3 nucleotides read TGTGCCAGCAGCATTCAAAGCCCGGGACAGGGAAAACTGTTTTTT. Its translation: CASSIQSPGQGKLFF.

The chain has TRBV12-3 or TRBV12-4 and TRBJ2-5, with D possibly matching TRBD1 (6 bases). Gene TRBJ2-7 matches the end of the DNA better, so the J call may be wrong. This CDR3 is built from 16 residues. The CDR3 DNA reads TGTGCCAGCAGTTTCGGGCAGGGGCGTCCCTTCAACGAGCAGTACTTC. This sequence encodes CASSFGQGRPFNEQYF.

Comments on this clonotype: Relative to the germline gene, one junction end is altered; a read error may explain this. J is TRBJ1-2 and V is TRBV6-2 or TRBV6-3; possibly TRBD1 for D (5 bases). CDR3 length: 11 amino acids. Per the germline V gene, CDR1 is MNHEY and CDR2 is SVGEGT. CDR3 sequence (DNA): TGTGCCAGCAGTTACTCAAGGGGCTGCACCTTC. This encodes CASSYSRGCTF.

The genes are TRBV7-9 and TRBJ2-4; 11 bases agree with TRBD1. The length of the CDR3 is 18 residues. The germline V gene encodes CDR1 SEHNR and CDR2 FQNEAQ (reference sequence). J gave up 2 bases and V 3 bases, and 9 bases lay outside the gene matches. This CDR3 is CASSFIAGTGGTKNIQYF. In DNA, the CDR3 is TGTGCCAGCAGCTTCATCGCCGGGACAGGGGGGACCAAAAACATTCAGTACTTC.

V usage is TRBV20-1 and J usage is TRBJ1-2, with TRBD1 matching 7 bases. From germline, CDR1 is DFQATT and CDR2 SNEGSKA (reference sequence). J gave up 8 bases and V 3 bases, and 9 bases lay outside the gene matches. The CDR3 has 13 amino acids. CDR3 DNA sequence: TGCAGTGCTAGTGCCGAAGGGGGCTTCGGCTACACCTTC. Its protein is CSASAEGGFGYTF.

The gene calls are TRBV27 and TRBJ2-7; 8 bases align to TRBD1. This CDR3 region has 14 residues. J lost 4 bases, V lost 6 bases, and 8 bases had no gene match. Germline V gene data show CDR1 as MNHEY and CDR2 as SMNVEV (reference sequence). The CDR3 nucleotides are TGTGCCAGCAGCCCCACAGGGGGAATGTACGAGCAGTACTTC. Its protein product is CASSPTGGMYEQYF.

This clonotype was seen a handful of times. CDR3 sequence reads: CASSARGDPTQPQHF. CDR3 coding DNA: TGTGCCAGCAGTGCACGAGGGGACCCCACTCAGCCCCAGCATTTT. The rearrangement joins TRBV2 to TRBJ1-5, with D perhaps matching TRBD1 (5 bases). There are 15 residues in the CDR3. V lost 4 bases and J 6 bases, leaving 16 bases between the germline ends. Per germline, CDR1 SNHLY and CDR2 FYNNEI.